The clone carrying this TCR beta chain has a count of ten or more. Its specificity is not known. The data stem from a study of human T cells and chemical hapten exposure. Across the whole study: Predominantly women, the patients had alopecia areata, totalis or universalis.

Study-level results: There was no change with DPC sensitization in TCRs above 1 in 1000 frequency. Clustering by CDR3 similarity yielded significantly more large clusters from expanded TCRs than controls.

Time point in this sample: patch test 1, 2 weeks after DPC sensitization. Sample treatment: therapeutic diphenylcyclopropenone sensitization with weekly scalp DPC. TCRdb analysed the RACE reads with MiXCR anew, one entry per CDR3 protein. The table records some 79,000 distinct CDR3 sequences, roughly 7.6% of them present only once. The CDR3 contains 18 residues. With V trimmed by 0 bases and J by 0 bases, 7 bases remained unmatched. CDR1 and CDR2 (germline): SGHTA, FQGNSA. This chain links TRBV7-2 with TRBJ1-5, with TRBD1 identical over 8 bases. The input for sequencing was whole blood, taken in connection with sensitization to the hapten diphenylcyclopropenone (DPC). The receptor was isolated from a woman in her 30s with alopecia areata. Some clones in this sample may be carry-over from other donors' samples. The CDR3 region is CASSLARGQGNSNQPQHF. As DNA, the CDR3 is TGTGCCAGCAGCTTAGCGCGTGGACAGGGAAATAGCAATCAGCCCCAGCATTTT.